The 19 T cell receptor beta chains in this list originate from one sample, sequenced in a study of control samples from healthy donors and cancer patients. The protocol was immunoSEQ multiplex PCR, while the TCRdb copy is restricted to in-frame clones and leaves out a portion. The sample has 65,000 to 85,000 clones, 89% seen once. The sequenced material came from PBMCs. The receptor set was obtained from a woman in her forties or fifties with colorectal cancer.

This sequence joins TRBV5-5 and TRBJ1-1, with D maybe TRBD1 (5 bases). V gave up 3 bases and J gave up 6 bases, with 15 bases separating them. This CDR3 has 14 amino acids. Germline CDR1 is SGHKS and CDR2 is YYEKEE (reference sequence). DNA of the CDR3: TGTGCCAGCAGCTCCGAAGACAGAATGTCTGAAGCTTTCTTT. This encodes CASSSEDRMSEAFF.

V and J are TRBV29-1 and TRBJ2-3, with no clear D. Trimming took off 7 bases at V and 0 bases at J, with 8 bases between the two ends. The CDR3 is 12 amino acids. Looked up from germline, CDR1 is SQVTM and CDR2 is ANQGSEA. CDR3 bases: TGCAGCGGGGCCCTTAGCACAGATACGCAGTATTTT. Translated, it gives CSGALSTDTQYF.

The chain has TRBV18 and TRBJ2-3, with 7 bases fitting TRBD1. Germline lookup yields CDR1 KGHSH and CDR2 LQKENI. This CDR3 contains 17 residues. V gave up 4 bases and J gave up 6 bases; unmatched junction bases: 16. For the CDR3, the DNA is TGTGCCAGCTCACTTGGACAGGTCGGGTCAGGGCAGGATACGCAGTATTTT. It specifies CASSLGQVGSGQDTQYF.

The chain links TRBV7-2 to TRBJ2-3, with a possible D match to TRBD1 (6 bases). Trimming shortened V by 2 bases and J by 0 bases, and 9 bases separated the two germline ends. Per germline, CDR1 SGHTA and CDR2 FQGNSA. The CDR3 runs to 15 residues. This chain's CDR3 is CASSLRTVSTDTQYF. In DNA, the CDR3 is TGTGCCAGCAGCTTAAGGACAGTCAGCACAGATACGCAGTATTTT.

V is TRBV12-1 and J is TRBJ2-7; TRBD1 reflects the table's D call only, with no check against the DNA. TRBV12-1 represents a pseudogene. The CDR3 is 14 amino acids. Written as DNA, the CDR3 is TGTTCCAACCCCCCTTACCCAGGGAAGGGCGAGCAGTACGTC. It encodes CSNPPYPGKGEQYV.

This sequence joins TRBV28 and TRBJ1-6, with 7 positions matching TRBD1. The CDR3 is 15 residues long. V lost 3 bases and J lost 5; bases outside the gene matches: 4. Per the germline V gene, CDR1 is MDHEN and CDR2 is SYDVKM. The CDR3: CASSFRQGNNSPLHF. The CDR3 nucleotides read TGTGCCAGCAGTTTTCGACAGGGAAATAATTCACCCCTCCACTTT. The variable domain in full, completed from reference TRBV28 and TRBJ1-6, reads DVKVTQSSRYLVKRTGEKVFLECVQDMDHENMFWYRQDPGLGLRLIYFSYDVKMKEKGDIPEGYSVSREKKERFSLILESASTNQTSMYLCASSFRQGNNSPLHFGNGTRLTVT.

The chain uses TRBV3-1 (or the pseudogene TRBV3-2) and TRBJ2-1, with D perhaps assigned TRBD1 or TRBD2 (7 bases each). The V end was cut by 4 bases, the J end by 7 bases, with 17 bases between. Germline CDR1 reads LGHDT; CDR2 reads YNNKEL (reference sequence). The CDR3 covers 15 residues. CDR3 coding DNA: TGTGCCAGCAGCCCCAGGGGGGGAGGTGGGAATGAGCAGTTCTTC. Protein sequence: CASSPRGGGGNEQFF.

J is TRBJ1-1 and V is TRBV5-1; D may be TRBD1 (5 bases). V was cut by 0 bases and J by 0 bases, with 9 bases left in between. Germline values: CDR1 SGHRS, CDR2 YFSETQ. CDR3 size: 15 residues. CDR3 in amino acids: CASSLARGLNTEAFF. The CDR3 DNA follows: TGCGCCAGCAGCTTGGCGCGGGGCCTGAACACTGAAGCTTTCTTT.

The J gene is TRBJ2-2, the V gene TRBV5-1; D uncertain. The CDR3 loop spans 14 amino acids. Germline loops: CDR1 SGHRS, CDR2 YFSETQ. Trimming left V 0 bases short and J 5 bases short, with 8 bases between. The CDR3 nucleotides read TGCGCCAGCAGCTTGGAAAGGGCGACCGGGGAGCTGTTTTTT. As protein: CASSLERATGELFF.

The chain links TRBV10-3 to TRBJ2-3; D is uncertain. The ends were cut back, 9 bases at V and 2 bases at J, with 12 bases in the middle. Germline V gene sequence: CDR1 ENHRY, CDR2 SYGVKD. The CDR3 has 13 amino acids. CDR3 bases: TGTGCCATTACCAGGACCTCCACAGATACGCAGTATTTT. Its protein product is CAITRTSTDTQYF.

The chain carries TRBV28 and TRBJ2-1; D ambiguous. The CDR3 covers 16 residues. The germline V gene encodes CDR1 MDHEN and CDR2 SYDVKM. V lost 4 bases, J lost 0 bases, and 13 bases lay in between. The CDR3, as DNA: TGTGCCAGCAGTTCCGACGGCTTGAGCTCCTACAATGAGCAGTTCTTC. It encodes CASSSDGLSSYNEQFF. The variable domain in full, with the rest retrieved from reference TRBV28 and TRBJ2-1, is DVKVTQSSRYLVKRTGEKVFLECVQDMDHENMFWYRQDPGLGLRLIYFSYDVKMKEKGDIPEGYSVSREKKERFSLILESASTNQTSMYLCASSSDGLSSYNEQFFGPGTRLTVL.

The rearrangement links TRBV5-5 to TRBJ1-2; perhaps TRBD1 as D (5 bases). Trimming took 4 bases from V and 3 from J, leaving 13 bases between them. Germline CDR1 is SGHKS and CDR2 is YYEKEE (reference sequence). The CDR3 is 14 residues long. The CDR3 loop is CASSPVTAHYGYTF. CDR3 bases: TGTGCCAGCAGCCCGGTGACAGCCCACTATGGCTACACCTTC.

The CDR3 nucleotides read TGCGCCAGCACTTGGGGGGCCCTCGGCACAGATACGCAGTATTTT. This translates into CASTWGALGTDTQYF. The chain employs TRBV5-1 and TRBJ2-3; D possibly matches TRBD1 or TRBD2 (6 bases each). CDR1 SGHRS and CDR2 YFSETQ come from the germline V gene. Trimming removed 6 bases from V and 1 base from J, with 15 bases in between. The CDR3 covers 15 residues.

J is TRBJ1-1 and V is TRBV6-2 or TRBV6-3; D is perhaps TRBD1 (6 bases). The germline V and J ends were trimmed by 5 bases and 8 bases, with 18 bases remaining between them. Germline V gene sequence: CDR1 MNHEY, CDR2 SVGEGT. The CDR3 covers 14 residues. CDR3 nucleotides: TGTGCCAGCAGTCCCGTCAGGGGACTGGGGGAAGCTTTCTTT. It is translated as CASSPVRGLGEAFF.

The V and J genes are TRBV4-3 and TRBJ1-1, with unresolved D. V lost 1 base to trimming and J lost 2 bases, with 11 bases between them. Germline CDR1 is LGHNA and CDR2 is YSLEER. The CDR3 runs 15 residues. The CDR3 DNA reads TGCGCCAGCAGCCAAGGCCAGGCACTAAACACTGAAGCTTTCTTT. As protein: CASSQGQALNTEAFF.

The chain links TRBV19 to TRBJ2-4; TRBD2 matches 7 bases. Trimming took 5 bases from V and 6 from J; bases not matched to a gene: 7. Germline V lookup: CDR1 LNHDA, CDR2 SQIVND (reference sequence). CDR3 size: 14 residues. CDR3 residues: CASSVGGGGNIQYF. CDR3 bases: TGTGCCAGTAGTGTTGGCGGGGGTGGAAACATTCAGTACTTC.

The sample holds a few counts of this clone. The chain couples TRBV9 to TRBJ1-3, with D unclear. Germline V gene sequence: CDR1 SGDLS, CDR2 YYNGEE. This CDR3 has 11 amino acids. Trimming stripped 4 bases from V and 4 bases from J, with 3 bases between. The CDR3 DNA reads TGTGCCAGCAGCAAGGGAAACACCATATATTTT. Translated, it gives CASSKGNTIYF.

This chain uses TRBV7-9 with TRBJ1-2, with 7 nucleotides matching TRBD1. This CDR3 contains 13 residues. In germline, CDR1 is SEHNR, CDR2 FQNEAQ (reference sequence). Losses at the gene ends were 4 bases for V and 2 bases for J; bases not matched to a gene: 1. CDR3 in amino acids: CASSSGQNYGYTF. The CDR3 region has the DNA TGTGCCAGCAGCTCGGGACAGAACTATGGCTACACCTTC.

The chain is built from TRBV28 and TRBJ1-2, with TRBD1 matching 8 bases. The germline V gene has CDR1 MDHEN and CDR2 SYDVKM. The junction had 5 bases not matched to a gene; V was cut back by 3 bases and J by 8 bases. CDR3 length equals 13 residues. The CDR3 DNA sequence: TGTGCCAGCAGTTTTGGACAGGGTTGGGGCTACACCTTC. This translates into CASSFGQGWGYTF.